The next 10 T cell receptor beta chains were all read from a single sample in a study of shared clonotypes between healthy human individuals. This table comes from immunoSEQ multiplex PCR, and its TCRdb copy is limited to in-frame clones, with some not included. The data show approximately 2.4 million clones, more than 90% seen once. Input material: naive CD4+ T cells sorted from blood. Subset described: CD45RA+ positively selected. Receptors originate from a man younger than 35 in good health.

The CDR3: CASSAPGRYPYNSPLHF. CDR3 sequence (DNA): TGTGCCAGCAGCGCTCCGGGGCGATACCCTTATAATTCACCCCTCCACTTT. The chain has TRBV7-9 and TRBJ1-6; the D gene is possibly TRBD1 (5 bases). Germline loops: CDR1 SEHNR, CDR2 FQNEAQ (reference sequence). There are 17 residues in the CDR3. The germline V and J ends were trimmed by 5 bases and 4 bases, with 18 bases remaining between them.

V is TRBV7-2 and J is TRBJ2-5; TRBD1 or TRBD2 may be the D gene (6 bases each). Deletions cut 5 bases from V and 1 base from J, with 20 bases between. Germline V gene lookup returns CDR1 SGHTA and CDR2 FQGNSA. The CDR3 spans 17 residues. The CDR3 reads CASSPPGGQSGQETQYF. Here the CDR3 DNA reads TGTGCCAGCAGCCCTCCCGGGGGCCAAAGCGGCCAAGAGACCCAGTACTTC.

The V gene is TRBV6-5, the J gene TRBJ2-5; 9 bases match TRBD1. Germline V gene sequence: CDR1 MNHEY, CDR2 SVGAGI. V was pared by 7 bases and J by 4 bases, with 10 bases of the junction left unmatched. The CDR3 is 15 amino acids. The CDR3 spells CASNKYIQGAETQYF. CDR3 nucleotide sequence: TGTGCCAGCAACAAATACATACAGGGGGCAGAGACCCAGTACTTC.

The genes are TRBV18 and TRBJ2-4, with D possibly TRBD1 on 6 matching bases. CDR1 and CDR2 (germline): KGHSH, LQKENI. The CDR3 is made up of 13 amino acids. The V gene lost 3 bases and the J gene lost 9 bases, with 12 bases spanning the gap. DNA of the CDR3: TGTGCCAGCTCACCCCCAGGGGATGGCATTCAGTACTTC. Translating gives CASSPPGDGIQYF.

This chain connects TRBV5-4 to TRBJ1-4, with D perhaps matching TRBD1 (6 bases). Per germline, CDR1 SGHNT and CDR2 YYREEE (reference sequence). The CDR3 spans 15 residues. The germline V and J ends were trimmed by 4 bases and 0 bases, with 10 bases remaining between them. The CDR3 sequence: CASSAEGATNEKLFF. CDR3 sequence (DNA): TGTGCCAGCAGCGCCGAGGGGGCAACTAATGAAAAACTGTTTTTT.

The gene calls are TRBV21-1 and TRBJ1-6. TRBV21-1 is tagged as a pseudogene. This CDR3 is built from 16 residues. The CDR3 sequence: CASSKGRGYTNSPLHF. The CDR3 DNA reads as TGTGCCAGCAGCAAGGGGAGGGGATATACGAATTCACCCCTCCACTTT.

The gene calls are TRBV27 and TRBJ2-7; the D gene is possibly TRBD2 (6 bases). Germline V CDR1 and CDR2: MNHEY, SMNVEV (reference sequence). The CDR3 loop spans 16 amino acids. Trimming removed 0 bases at V and 2 bases at J, with 14 bases between. The CDR3 DNA sequence: TGTGCCAGCAGTTTATCGCTTAGCGGACGTCCCTACGAGCAGTACTTC. Protein sequence: CASSLSLSGRPYEQYF.

Worth noting for this clone: This CDR3 is also generated by other DNA sequences in the sample. The genes are TRBV15 and TRBJ1-2; D unresolved. The length of the CDR3 is 13 residues. The germline V and J ends were trimmed by 0 bases and 5 bases, with 7 bases remaining between them. The germline V gene encodes CDR1 LNHNV and CDR2 YYDKDF (reference sequence). The CDR3 here is CATSRDSLYGYTF. The CDR3 DNA reads as TGTGCCACCAGCAGAGATTCCCTGTATGGCTACACCTTC.

This clone was recorded once. The genes are TRBV5-1 and TRBJ1-2, with a tentative D call TRBD1 (5 bases). Germline-derived CDR1 and CDR2 are SGHRS and YFSETQ. Trimming removed 4 bases at V and 8 bases at J, with 21 bases between. The CDR3 runs to 15 residues. The CDR3 protein is CASSPGTAPNQGYTF. DNA of the CDR3: TGCGCCAGCAGCCCCGGGACCGCCCCCAATCAAGGCTACACCTTC.

The chain employs TRBV2 and TRBJ1-6; possibly TRBD1 for D (6 bases). V was pared by 8 bases and J by 8 bases, with 13 bases between. Germline CDR1 SNHLY, CDR2 FYNNEI. The CDR3 is 13 residues long. As DNA, the CDR3 is TGTGCCAGCCACAGGGAACGGGATTCACCCCTCCACTTT. As protein: CASHRERDSPLHF. The full variable domain, rest sourced from reference TRBV2 and TRBJ1-6, is EPEVTQTPSHQVTQMGQEVILRCVPISNHLYFYWYRQILGQKVEFLVSFYNNEISEKSEIFDDQFSVERPDGSNFTLKIRSTKLEDSAMYFCASHRERDSPLHFGNGTRLTVT.